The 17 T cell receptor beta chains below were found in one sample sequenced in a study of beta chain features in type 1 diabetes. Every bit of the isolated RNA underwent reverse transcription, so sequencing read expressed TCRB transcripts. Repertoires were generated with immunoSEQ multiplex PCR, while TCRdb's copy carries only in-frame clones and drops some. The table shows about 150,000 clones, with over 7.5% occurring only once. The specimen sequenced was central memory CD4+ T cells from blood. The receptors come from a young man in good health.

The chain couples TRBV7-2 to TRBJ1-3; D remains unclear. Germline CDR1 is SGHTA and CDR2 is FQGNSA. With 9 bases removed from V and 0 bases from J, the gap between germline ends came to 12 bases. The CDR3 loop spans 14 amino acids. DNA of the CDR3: TGTGCCAGTCTACCGATCAACTCTGGAAACACCATATATTTT. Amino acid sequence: CASLPINSGNTIYF.

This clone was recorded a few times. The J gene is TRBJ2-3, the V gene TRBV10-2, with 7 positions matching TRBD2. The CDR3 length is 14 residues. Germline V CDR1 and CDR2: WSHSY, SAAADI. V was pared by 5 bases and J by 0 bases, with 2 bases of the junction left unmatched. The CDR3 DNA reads TGCGCCAGCAGTCTAGCGGTTAGCACAGATACGCAGTATTTT. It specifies CASSLAVSTDTQYF.

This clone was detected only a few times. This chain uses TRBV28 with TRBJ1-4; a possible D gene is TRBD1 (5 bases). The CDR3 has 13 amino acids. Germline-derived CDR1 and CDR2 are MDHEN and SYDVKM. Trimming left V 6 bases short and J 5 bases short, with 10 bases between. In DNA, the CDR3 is TGTGCCAGCAGGACGCAGGGAAATGAAAAACTGTTTTTT. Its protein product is CASRTQGNEKLFF.

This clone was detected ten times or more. CDR3 in DNA: TGTGCCAGCAGCTCCGGTGGGGCCCCGGCCTCTGGGGCCAACGTCCTGACTTTC. This translates into CASSSGGAPASGANVLTF. V is TRBV7-2 and J is TRBJ2-6, with D possibly being TRBD1 (5 bases). CDR1 is SGHTA and CDR2 is FQGNSA in the germline V gene. Deletions cut 4 bases from V and 0 bases from J, with 16 bases between. The CDR3 runs 18 residues.

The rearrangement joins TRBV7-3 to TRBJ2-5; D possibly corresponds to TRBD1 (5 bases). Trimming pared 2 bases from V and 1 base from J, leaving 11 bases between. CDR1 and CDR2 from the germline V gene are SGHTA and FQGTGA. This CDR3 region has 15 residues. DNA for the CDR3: TGTGCCAGCAGCTTACAGGGATCGTCCCAAGAGACCCAGTACTTC. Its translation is CASSLQGSSQETQYF.

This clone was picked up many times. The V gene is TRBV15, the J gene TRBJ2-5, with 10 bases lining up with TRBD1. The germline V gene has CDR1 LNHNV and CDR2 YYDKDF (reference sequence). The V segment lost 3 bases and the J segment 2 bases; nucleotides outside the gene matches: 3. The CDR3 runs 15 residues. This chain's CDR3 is CATSSPDRGQETQYF. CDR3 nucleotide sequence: TGTGCCACCAGCAGCCCGGACAGGGGGCAAGAGACCCAGTACTTC.

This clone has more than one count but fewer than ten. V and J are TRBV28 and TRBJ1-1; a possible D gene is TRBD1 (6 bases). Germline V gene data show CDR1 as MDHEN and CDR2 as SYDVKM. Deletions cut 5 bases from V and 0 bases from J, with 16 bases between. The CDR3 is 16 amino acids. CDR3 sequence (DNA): TGTGCCAGCAGTCTCGTTGGGGAGGGGGTGAACACTGAAGCTTTCTTT. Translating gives CASSLVGEGVNTEAFF.

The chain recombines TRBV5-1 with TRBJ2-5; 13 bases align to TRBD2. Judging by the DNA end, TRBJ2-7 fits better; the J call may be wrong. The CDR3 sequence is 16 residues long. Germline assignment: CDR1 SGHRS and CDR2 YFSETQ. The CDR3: CASTLTGTSGAYEQYF. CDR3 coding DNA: TGCGCCAGCACCTTAACCGGGACTAGCGGGGCCTACGAGCAGTACTTC.

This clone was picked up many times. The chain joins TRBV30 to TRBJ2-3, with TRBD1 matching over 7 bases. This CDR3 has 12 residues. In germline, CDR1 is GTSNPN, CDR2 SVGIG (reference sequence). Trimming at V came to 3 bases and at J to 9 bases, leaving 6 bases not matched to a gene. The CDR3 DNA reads TGTGCCTGGAGCGCGACAGGGTACACGCAGTATTTT. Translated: CAWSATGYTQYF.

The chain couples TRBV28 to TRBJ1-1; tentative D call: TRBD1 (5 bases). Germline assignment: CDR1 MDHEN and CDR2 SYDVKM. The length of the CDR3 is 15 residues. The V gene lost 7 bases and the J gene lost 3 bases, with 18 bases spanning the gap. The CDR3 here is CASISGALADTEAFF. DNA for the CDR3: TGTGCCAGCATAAGCGGGGCGCTGGCGGACACTGAAGCTTTCTTT.

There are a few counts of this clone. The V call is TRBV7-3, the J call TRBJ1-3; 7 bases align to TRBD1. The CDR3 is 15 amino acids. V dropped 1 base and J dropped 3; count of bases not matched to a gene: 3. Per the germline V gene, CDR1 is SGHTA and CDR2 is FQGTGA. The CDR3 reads CASSLNQGGGNTIYF. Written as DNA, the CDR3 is TGTGCCAGCAGCTTAAATCAGGGGGGTGGAAACACCATATATTTT.

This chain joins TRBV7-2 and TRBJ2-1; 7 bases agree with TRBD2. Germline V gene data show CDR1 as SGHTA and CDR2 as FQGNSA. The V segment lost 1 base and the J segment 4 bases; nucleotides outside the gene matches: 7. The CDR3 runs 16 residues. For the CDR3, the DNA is TGTGCCAGCAGCTTAGTTGTGCGGGAGATTTACAATGAGCAGTTCTTC. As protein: CASSLVVREIYNEQFF. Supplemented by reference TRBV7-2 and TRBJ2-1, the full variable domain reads GAGVSQSPSNKVTEKGKDVELRCDPISGHTALYWYRQSLGQGLEFLIYFQGNSAPDKSGLPSDRFSAERTGGSVSTLTIQRTQQEDSAVYLCASSLVVREIYNEQFFGPGTRLTVL.

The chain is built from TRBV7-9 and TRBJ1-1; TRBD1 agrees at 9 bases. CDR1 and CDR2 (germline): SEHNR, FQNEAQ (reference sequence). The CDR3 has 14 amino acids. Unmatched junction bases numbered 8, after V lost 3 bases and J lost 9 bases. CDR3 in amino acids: CASSFESNRGQAFF. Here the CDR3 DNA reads TGTGCCAGCAGCTTTGAATCCAACAGGGGGCAAGCTTTCTTT.

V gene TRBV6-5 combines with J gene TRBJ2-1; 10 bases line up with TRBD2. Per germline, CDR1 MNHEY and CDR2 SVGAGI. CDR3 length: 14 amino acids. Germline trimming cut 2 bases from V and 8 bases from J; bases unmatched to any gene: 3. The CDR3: CASSYTGTSDEQFF. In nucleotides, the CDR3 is TGTGCCAGCAGTTACACCGGGACTAGCGATGAGCAGTTCTTC.

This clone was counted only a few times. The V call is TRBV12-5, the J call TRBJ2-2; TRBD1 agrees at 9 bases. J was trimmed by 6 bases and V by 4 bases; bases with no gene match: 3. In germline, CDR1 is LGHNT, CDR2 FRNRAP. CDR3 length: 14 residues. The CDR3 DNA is TGTGCTAGTGGTTCGGGACAGGGCGCCGGGGAGCTGTTTTTT. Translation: CASGSGQGAGELFF.

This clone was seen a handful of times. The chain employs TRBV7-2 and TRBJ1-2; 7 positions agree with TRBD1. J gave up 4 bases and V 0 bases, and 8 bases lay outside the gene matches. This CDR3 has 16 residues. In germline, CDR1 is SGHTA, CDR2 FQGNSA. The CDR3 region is CASSLARETGAYGYTF. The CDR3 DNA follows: TGTGCCAGCAGCTTAGCGAGGGAAACAGGGGCCTATGGCTACACCTTC. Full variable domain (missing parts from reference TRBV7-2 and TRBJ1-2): GAGVSQSPSNKVTEKGKDVELRCDPISGHTALYWYRQSLGQGLEFLIYFQGNSAPDKSGLPSDRFSAERTGGSVSTLTIQRTQQEDSAVYLCASSLARETGAYGYTFGSGTRLTVV.

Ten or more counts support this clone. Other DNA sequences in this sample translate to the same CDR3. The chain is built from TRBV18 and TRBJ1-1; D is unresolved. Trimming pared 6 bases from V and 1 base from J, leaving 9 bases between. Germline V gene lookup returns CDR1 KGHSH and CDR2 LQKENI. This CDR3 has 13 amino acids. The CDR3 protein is CASSPGRNTEAFF. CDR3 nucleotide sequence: TGTGCCAGCTCCCCGGGGAGGAACACTGAAGCTTTCTTT.